This T cell receptor (beta chain) comes out of a study of vaccination effects on CD4 cells after COVID-19. Viral peptide pool expansion of antigen-specific CD4+ T cells preceded sequencing in the ViraFEST assay. At the end of around eleven days of culture, CD4+ T cells were isolated. Absence of prior SARS-CoV-2 infection characterized the vaccine recipients, who showed negative nucleocapsid antibodies. Supplemented with 8.5 to 10 IU/ml IL-2 and about 10 ug/ml peptides, more than 1.5 million PBMC per well were kept in culture. Half of the medium was exchanged for IL-2 medium on both days 3 and 7. Using immunoSEQ multiplex PCR, the repertoire was profiled, and TCRdb retains in-frame clones only, with some absent. The table records under 40,000 clones, 73% of them present only once. Overall study results and limits: The study found marked clonal contraction of infection- and vaccine-induced clones late after vaccination.

A note on this clone: Its antigen remains unknown.

Germline V lookup: CDR1 MNHEY, CDR2 SVGAGI. The V and J ends lost 6 bases and 8 bases, in that order; junction bases with no gene match: 10. This CDR3 is 14 amino acids long. This receptor was identified in a human donor who received a COVID-19 vaccine. Specimen: CD4+ T cells from PBMCs cultured with HCoV-OC43 spike peptides, collected before COVID-19 vaccination. Subset in this sample: HCoV-OC43 spike overlapping peptide pool stimulation. This chain connects TRBV6-5 to TRBJ2-1, with 7 bases identical to TRBD2. The CDR3 reads CASRVGLGRDEQFF. The CDR3 coding sequence is TGTGCCAGCAGGGTTGGACTAGGACGGGATGAGCAGTTCTTC.